This T cell receptor beta chain was captured by sequencing in a study of blood T cell repertoires in COVID-19. The CDR3 spans 16 residues. CDR1 and CDR2 from the germline V gene are GTSNPN and SVGIG (reference sequence). V was cut by 0 bases and J by 3 bases, with 14 bases left in between. Original processing methods: Amplification with reference gene primers provided the estimates of nucleated cell counts. The protocol was immunoSEQ multiplex PCR, while the TCRdb copy is restricted to in-frame clones and leaves out a portion. V and J calls and clone size are copied from that table; D and trimming were computed from the DNA. This sample has tens of thousands of clones, with 86% found just once.

Material for sequencing was peripheral blood. The J gene is TRBJ2-2, the V gene TRBV30; D is uncertain. This receptor was obtained from a woman aged 80 or older with acute or convalescent COVID-19. The CDR3 region has the DNA TGTGCCTGGAGTGTAATGGCAGGCTGGGACACCGGGGAGCTGTTTTTT. Amino acid sequence: CAWSVMAGWDTGELFF.